This TCR beta chain was observed in a study of T cell repertoires in cytomegalovirus infection. The CDR3 totals 15 residues. Trimming pared 6 bases from V and 1 base from J, leaving 15 bases between. Germline CDR1 reads LNHDA; CDR2 reads SQIVND (reference sequence). This clonotype was recorded many times. Its antigen remains unknown. TCRdb re-called the reads with MiXCR, one entry per CDR3 protein. In the table there are roughly 990,000 distinct CDR3 sequences, roughly 30% of which are singletons. The starting material was cultured CD8+ T cells from PBMCs, obtained from culture after CMV antigen stimulation. The chain combines TRBV19 with TRBJ1-1; D remains unclear. This receptor was identified in a human donor in good health (CMV status not recorded). Some clones in this sample may be carry-over from other donors' samples. CDR3 residues: CASRERRRTNTEAFF. DNA of the CDR3: TGTGCCAGTAGGGAAAGACGGAGAACGAACACTGAAGCTTTCTTT.